A selection of T cell receptor beta chains follows, all from one sample in a study of blood T cell repertoires in COVID-19. The assay was immunoSEQ multiplex PCR, and TCRdb's table has in-frame clones only and misses some. The sample records a few hundred thousand clones, 86% being singletons. Sequenced input: peripheral blood. These receptor sequences come from a man aged 55 to 69 with acute or convalescent COVID-19. Each CDR3 is given with its conserved first and last residue. The order of the fields is clone size, J gene, D gene, V gene, CDR3 protein, CDR3 DNA. A D gene is named only where the DNA matches it firmly. Clone size is given for some rows only: seen once, a few or many times, or a class if the clone is expanded.

abundance: .; j_gene: TRBJ1-2; d_gene: .; v_gene: TRBV28; CDR3aa: CASSLRGNRGYGYTF; CDR3nt: TGTGCCAGCAGTTTACGGGGGAATCGGGGCTATGGCTACACCTTC
abundance: once; j_gene: TRBJ2-7; d_gene: TRBD1; v_gene: TRBV6-6; CDR3aa: CASSLGGDRGLYEQYF; CDR3nt: TGTGCCAGTTCCCTGGGGGGGGACAGGGGCCTTTACGAGCAGTACTTC
abundance: .; j_gene: TRBJ1-2; d_gene: TRBD1; v_gene: TRBV9; CDR3aa: CASSPGDRGWYGYTF; CDR3nt: TGTGCCAGCAGTCCGGGGGACAGGGGGTGGTATGGCTACACCTTC
abundance: .; j_gene: TRBJ1-5; d_gene: .; v_gene: TRBV28; CDR3aa: CASSFGQSSNQPQHF; CDR3nt: TGTGCCAGCAGTTTTGGGCAGAGTAGCAATCAGCCCCAGCATTTT
abundance: .; j_gene: TRBJ2-3; d_gene: .; v_gene: TRBV3-1/TRBV3-2; CDR3aa: CASSQEDFTDTQYF; CDR3nt: TGTGCCAGCAGCCAAGAGGACTTCACAGATACGCAGTATTTT
abundance: .; j_gene: TRBJ2-1; d_gene: TRBD1; v_gene: TRBV6-2/TRBV6-3; CDR3aa: CASSYSLPGQGGHEQFF; CDR3nt: TGTGCCAGCAGTTACTCGCTCCCGGGACAGGGGGGCCATGAGCAGTTCTTC
abundance: .; j_gene: TRBJ1-4; d_gene: TRBD1; v_gene: TRBV5-1; CDR3aa: CASSPRQGTTNEKLFF; CDR3nt: TGCGCCAGCAGCCCACGACAGGGGACTACTAATGAAAAACTGTTTTTT
abundance: few; j_gene: TRBJ1-1; d_gene: .; v_gene: TRBV30; CDR3aa: CAWSTTENTEAFF; CDR3nt: TGTGCCTGGAGCACCACAGAGAACACTGAAGCTTTCTTT
abundance: once; j_gene: TRBJ2-7; d_gene: TRBD2; v_gene: TRBV28; CDR3aa: CASSPPGLEIYEQYF; CDR3nt: TGTGCCAGCAGTCCCCCGGGACTAGAGATTTACGAGCAGTACTTC
abundance: .; j_gene: TRBJ2-5; d_gene: TRBD2; v_gene: TRBV4-3; CDR3aa: CASSPLTSGKETQYF; CDR3nt: TGCGCCAGCAGCCCCCTGACTAGCGGGAAGGAGACCCAGTACTTC
abundance: .; j_gene: TRBJ1-2; d_gene: TRBD1; v_gene: TRBV30; CDR3aa: CAWSITSGQGYGYTF; CDR3nt: TGTGCCTGGAGTATAACCTCGGGACAGGGCTATGGCTACACCTTC
abundance: .; j_gene: TRBJ2-5; d_gene: .; v_gene: TRBV7-3; CDR3aa: CASSHSDTERQTQYF; CDR3nt: TGTGCCAGCAGCCATTCGGACACCGAGAGACAGACCCAGTACTTC
abundance: .; j_gene: TRBJ2-7; d_gene: .; v_gene: TRBV15; CDR3aa: CATSRDRRDSLRGGYYEQYF; CDR3nt: TGTGCCACCAGCAGAGATCGGCGGGACAGCCTAAGGGGCGGCTACTACGAGCAGTACTTC
abundance: .; j_gene: TRBJ2-5; d_gene: .; v_gene: TRBV7-2; CDR3aa: CASSPRGQETQYF; CDR3nt: TGTGCCAGCAGCCCAAGGGGGCAAGAGACCCAGTACTTC
abundance: .; j_gene: TRBJ2-3; d_gene: TRBD2; v_gene: TRBV6-5; CDR3aa: CASRGGIWADTQYF; CDR3nt: TGTGCCAGCCGCGGGGGAATCTGGGCAGATACGCAGTATTTT
abundance: .; j_gene: TRBJ2-1; d_gene: TRBD2; v_gene: TRBV24-1; CDR3aa: CATSPRTSSYNEQFF; CDR3nt: TGTGCCACCAGTCCCAGGACTAGCTCCTACAATGAGCAGTTCTTC
abundance: .; j_gene: TRBJ1-5; d_gene: TRBD1; v_gene: TRBV6-5; CDR3aa: CASSYIRDRNQPQHF; CDR3nt: TGTGCCAGCAGTTATATTCGGGACAGAAATCAGCCCCAGCATTTT
abundance: .; j_gene: TRBJ1-6; d_gene: TRBD1; v_gene: TRBV7-2; CDR3aa: CASSLAGGDNSPLHF; CDR3nt: TGTGCCAGCAGCTTAGCAGGGGGCGATAATTCACCCCTCCACTTT
abundance: .; j_gene: TRBJ2-5; d_gene: .; v_gene: TRBV30; CDR3aa: CAWSTGDQETQYF; CDR3nt: TGTGCCTGGAGTACGGGGGACCAAGAGACCCAGTACTTC
abundance: .; j_gene: TRBJ1-3; d_gene: .; v_gene: TRBV3-1/TRBV3-2; CDR3aa: CASSQRVGENTIYF; CDR3nt: TGTGCCAGCAGCCAAAGAGTTGGGGAGAACACCATATATTTT
abundance: .; j_gene: TRBJ1-1; d_gene: TRBD1; v_gene: TRBV5-5; CDR3aa: CASGTGGRNTEAFF; CDR3nt: TGTGCCAGCGGGACAGGGGGCAGGAACACTGAAGCTTTCTTT
abundance: .; j_gene: TRBJ2-3; d_gene: .; v_gene: TRBV28; CDR3aa: CASSFYQDTQYF; CDR3nt: TGTGCCAGCAGTTTTTACCAGGATACGCAGTATTTT
abundance: once; j_gene: TRBJ2-7; d_gene: TRBD2; v_gene: TRBV25-1; CDR3aa: CASSEEAGISYEQYF; CDR3nt: TGTGCCAGCAGTGAAGAAGCGGGAATCTCCTACGAGCAGTACTTC
abundance: .; j_gene: TRBJ2-5; d_gene: .; v_gene: TRBV19; CDR3aa: CASSIQGLQETQYF; CDR3nt: TGTGCCAGTAGTATCCAGGGACTCCAAGAGACCCAGTACTTC
abundance: .; j_gene: TRBJ1-3; d_gene: .; v_gene: TRBV9; CDR3aa: CASSAQGARNTIYF; CDR3nt: TGTGCCAGCAGCGCTCAAGGGGCTCGAAACACCATATATTTT
abundance: .; j_gene: TRBJ2-5; d_gene: TRBD1; v_gene: TRBV30; CDR3aa: CAWRGQGGSETQYF; CDR3nt: TGTGCCTGGAGGGGACAGGGGGGATCGGAGACCCAGTACTTC
abundance: .; j_gene: TRBJ1-5; d_gene: .; v_gene: TRBV23-1; CDR3aa: CASPWRFSNSNQPQHF; CDR3nt: TGCGCCAGCCCGTGGAGGTTCTCGAATAGCAATCAGCCCCAGCATTTT
abundance: .; j_gene: TRBJ2-1; d_gene: .; v_gene: TRBV3-1/TRBV3-2; CDR3aa: CASSQADFNEQFF; CDR3nt: TGTGCCAGCAGCCAAGCAGACTTCAATGAGCAGTTCTTC
abundance: .; j_gene: TRBJ2-1; d_gene: .; v_gene: TRBV4-2; CDR3aa: CASSQVPGPNNEQFF; CDR3nt: TGTGCCAGCAGCCAAGTTCCGGGTCCAAACAATGAGCAGTTCTTC
abundance: .; j_gene: TRBJ2-3; d_gene: .; v_gene: TRBV30; CDR3aa: CAWSRSTRTSTDTQYF; CDR3nt: TGTGCCTGGAGTAGATCTACCAGGACTAGCACAGATACGCAGTATTTT
abundance: .; j_gene: TRBJ2-7; d_gene: .; v_gene: TRBV19; CDR3aa: CASSPLRSSYEQYF; CDR3nt: TGTGCCAGTAGCCCGTTGAGAAGCTCCTACGAGCAGTACTTC
abundance: .; j_gene: TRBJ2-7; d_gene: .; v_gene: TRBV9; CDR3aa: CASSVSPQGGPYEQYF; CDR3nt: TGTGCCAGCAGCGTAAGCCCCCAAGGGGGACCGTACGAGCAGTACTTC
abundance: .; j_gene: TRBJ2-2; d_gene: TRBD2; v_gene: TRBV27; CDR3aa: CASSSPLAGGRTGELFF; CDR3nt: TGTGCCAGCAGTTCCCCTTTAGCGGGAGGGCGAACCGGGGAGCTGTTTTTT
abundance: .; j_gene: TRBJ2-7; d_gene: TRBD2; v_gene: TRBV3-1/TRBV3-2; CDR3aa: CASSESGSPEQYF; CDR3nt: TGTGCCAGCAGCGAAAGCGGGAGTCCCGAGCAGTACTTC